One sample yielded the 10 T cell receptor beta chains listed below, sequenced in a study of shared clonotypes between healthy human individuals. Produced via immunoSEQ multiplex PCR; TCRdb's table is partial and in-frame only. This table has 2,100,000 or so clones, under 97% appearing once. The source material was naive CD4+ T cells sorted from blood. Subset indicated: CD45RA+ positively selected. Receptors were obtained from a man younger than 35 in good health.

The V and J genes are TRBV21-1 and TRBJ1-2; the D call in the table, TRBD1, was not verified against the DNA. TRBV21-1 is assigned pseudogene status. The CDR3 covers 17 residues. CDR3 DNA sequence: TGTGCCAGCAGTTCCGGACAGGGGGCTTCCTCTAACTATGGCTACACCTTC. This codes for CASSSGQGASSNYGYTF.

The CDR3 region is CAWSVGSAAGEETQYF. CDR3 coding DNA: TGTGCCTGGAGTGTGGGATCGGCGGCAGGGGAGGAGACCCAGTACTTC. The rearrangement links TRBV30 to TRBJ2-5, with a tentative D call TRBD1 (6 bases). From germline, CDR1 is GTSNPN and CDR2 SVGIG (reference sequence). V lost 0 bases and J lost 5, with 19 bases in between. The CDR3 has 16 residues. The whole variable domain, filled in from reference TRBV30 and TRBJ2-5, reads SQTIHQWPATLVQPVGSPLSLECTVEGTSNPNLYWYRQAAGRGLQLLFYSVGIGQISSEVPQNLSASRPQDRQFILSSKKLLLSDSGFYLCAWSVGSAAGEETQYFGPGTRLLVL.

The CDR3 DNA sequence: TGTGCCAGCAGCTTAGAAACACTCTCTGGAAACACCATATATTTT. It specifies CASSLETLSGNTIYF. V gene TRBV7-2 combines with J gene TRBJ1-3; D gene ambiguous. From germline, CDR1 is SGHTA and CDR2 FQGNSA. V was trimmed by 1 base and J by 0 bases, leaving 7 bases between them. This CDR3 contains 15 residues.

The chain has TRBV29-1 and TRBJ1-1, with 7 nucleotides matching TRBD1. The CDR3 sequence is 12 residues long. V lost 7 bases and J lost 1; bases outside the gene matches: 3. Germline values: CDR1 SQVTM, CDR2 ANQGSEA. Here the CDR3 DNA reads TGCAGCGGGGGACAGTCGAACACTGAAGCTTTCTTT. This encodes CSGGQSNTEAFF.

The genes are TRBV28 and TRBJ2-7, with 11 bases that match TRBD2. The CDR3 has 15 amino acids. After removal of 7 bases from V and 3 bases from J, the junction contained 8 bases not matched to a gene. The germline V gene encodes CDR1 MDHEN and CDR2 SYDVKM. The CDR3 region has the DNA TGTGCCAGCACCTATAGCGGGGGGGCGGTCTACGAGCAGTACTTC. Amino acids: CASTYSGGAVYEQYF. The variable domain in full, with the rest retrieved from reference TRBV28 and TRBJ2-7, is DVKVTQSSRYLVKRTGEKVFLECVQDMDHENMFWYRQDPGLGLRLIYFSYDVKMKEKGDIPEGYSVSREKKERFSLILESASTNQTSMYLCASTYSGGAVYEQYFGPGTRLTVT.

The genes are TRBV19 and TRBJ1-1; 7 bases are a match to TRBD1. Germline lookup yields CDR1 LNHDA and CDR2 SQIVND (reference sequence). CDR3 length equals 15 residues. The junction had 9 bases not matched to a gene; V was cut back by 6 bases and J by 2 bases. The CDR3 DNA reads TGTGCCAGTAGCCGGACAGGATTAGGAAACACTGAAGCTTTCTTT. Protein sequence: CASSRTGLGNTEAFF.

The rearrangement links TRBV6-5 to TRBJ1-4; D remains ambiguous. Trimming took 2 bases from V and 5 from J, leaving 9 bases between them. Germline V gives CDR1 MNHEY, CDR2 SVGAGI. The length of the CDR3 is 14 residues. Here the CDR3 DNA reads TGTGCCAGCAGTTACGACAATACCAATGAAAAACTGTTTTTT. Translated: CASSYDNTNEKLFF.

The DNA for the CDR3 is TGTGCCAGCAGACAGGGTTGGAGCTCCTATAATTCACCCCTCCACTTT. Amino acid sequence: CASRQGWSSYNSPLHF. This rearrangement joins TRBV5-6 to TRBJ1-6, with D possibly being TRBD1 (6 bases). The CDR3 is 16 residues long. CDR1 SGHDT and CDR2 YYEEEE come from the germline V gene. The V end was cut by 5 bases, the J end by 0 bases, with 12 bases between.

This clone was detected only once. The sample holds other DNA sequences that translate to the same CDR3. In DNA, the CDR3 is TGTGCCAGCAGCCCCGGCCAGAACACCGGGGAGCTGTTTTTT. Translated: CASSPGQNTGELFF. The rearrangement joins TRBV7-2 to TRBJ2-2; D is unresolved. Germline V gene data show CDR1 as SGHTA and CDR2 as FQGNSA. Trimming took off 5 bases at V and 1 base at J, with 8 bases between the two ends. The CDR3 is 14 residues long.

The chain recombines TRBV4-1 with TRBJ2-7; 11 positions match TRBD1. The germline CDR1 and CDR2 sequences are MGHRA and YSYEKL. V lost 0 bases and J lost 5; bases outside the gene matches: 3. The CDR3 loop spans 15 amino acids. The CDR3: CASSQDRTGGDEQYF. The CDR3 DNA reads TGCGCCAGCAGCCAAGATAGGACAGGGGGCGACGAGCAGTACTTC.